This paragraph reports one T cell receptor beta chain. The data belong to a study of blood T cell repertoires in COVID-19. Overall study: Material from acute and convalescent COVID-19 was sourced from the United States, Italy and Spain.

TCRdb's copy holds only in-frame clones and misses some; the assay was immunoSEQ multiplex PCR. The repertoire consists of about 170,000 clones, with about 80% occurring once and the leading ten covering about 12%. The V and J ends lost 4 bases and 0 bases respectively, with 15 bases between them. The germline V gene encodes CDR1 SGHTA and CDR2 FQGNSA. This CDR3 region has 16 residues. This sequence joins TRBV7-2 and TRBJ1-1, with D unclear. What was sequenced was PBMCs or T cells enriched from blood (not recorded which). The TCR sequence derives from a man aged 50 or older who had recovered from COVID-19. The CDR3: CASSWNSPSVNTEAFF. Written as DNA, the CDR3 is TGTGCCAGCAGCTGGAACAGTCCCTCCGTGAACACTGAAGCTTTCTTT.